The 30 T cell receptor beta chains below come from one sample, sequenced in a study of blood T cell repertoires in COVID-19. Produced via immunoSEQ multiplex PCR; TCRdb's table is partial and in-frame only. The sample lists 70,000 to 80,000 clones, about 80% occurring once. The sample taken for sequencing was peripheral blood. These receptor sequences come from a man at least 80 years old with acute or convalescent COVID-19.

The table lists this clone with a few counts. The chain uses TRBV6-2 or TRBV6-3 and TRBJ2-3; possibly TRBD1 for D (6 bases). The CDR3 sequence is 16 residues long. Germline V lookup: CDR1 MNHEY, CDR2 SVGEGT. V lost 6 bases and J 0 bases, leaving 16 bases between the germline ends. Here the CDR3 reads CASSRAGQLSTDTQYF. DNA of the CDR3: TGTGCCAGCAGCCGAGCCGGACAGTTGAGCACAGATACGCAGTATTTT.

The CDR3 loop is CASSPTGHTEAFF. The CDR3 DNA is TGTGCCAGCAGTCCGACAGGGCACACTGAAGCTTTCTTT. The chain couples TRBV12-3 or TRBV12-4 to TRBJ1-1; 7 bases line up with TRBD1. The V segment lost 5 bases and the J segment 3 bases; nucleotides outside the gene matches: 3. The CDR3 is 13 residues long.

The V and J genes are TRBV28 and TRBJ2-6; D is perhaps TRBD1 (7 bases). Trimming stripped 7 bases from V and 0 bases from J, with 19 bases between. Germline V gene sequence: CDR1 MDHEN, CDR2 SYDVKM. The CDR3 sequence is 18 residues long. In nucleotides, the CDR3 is TGTGCCAGCATGATCGGGGGACAGATCTTCTCTGGGGCCAACGTCCTGACTTTC. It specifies CASMIGGQIFSGANVLTF.

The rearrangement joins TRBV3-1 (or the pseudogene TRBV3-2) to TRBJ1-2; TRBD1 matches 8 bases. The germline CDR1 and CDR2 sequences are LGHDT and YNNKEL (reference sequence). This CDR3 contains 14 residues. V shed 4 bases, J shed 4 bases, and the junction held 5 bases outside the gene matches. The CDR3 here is CASSLQGGGYGYTF. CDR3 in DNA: TGTGCCAGCAGCCTACAGGGGGGTGGCTATGGCTACACCTTC.

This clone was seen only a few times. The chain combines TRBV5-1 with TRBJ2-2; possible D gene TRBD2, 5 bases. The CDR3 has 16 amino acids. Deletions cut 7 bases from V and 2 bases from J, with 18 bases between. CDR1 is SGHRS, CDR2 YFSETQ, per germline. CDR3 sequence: CASPLFVRENTGELFF. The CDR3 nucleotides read TGCGCCAGCCCCTTGTTTGTTCGGGAAAACACCGGGGAGCTGTTTTTT.

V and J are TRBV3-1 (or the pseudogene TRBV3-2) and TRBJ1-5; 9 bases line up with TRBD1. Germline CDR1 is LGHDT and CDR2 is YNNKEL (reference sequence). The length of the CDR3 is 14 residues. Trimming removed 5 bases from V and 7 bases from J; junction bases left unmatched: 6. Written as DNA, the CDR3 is TGTGCCAGCAGCGCCACAGGGGGCAGGCAGCCCCAGCATTTT. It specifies CASSATGGRQPQHF.

The CDR3 loop reads CASRSSGTEDYGYTF. The CDR3 coding sequence is TGTGCCAGTAGGTCTTCCGGGACAGAGGACTATGGCTACACCTTC. The chain employs TRBV19 and TRBJ1-2; TRBD1 aligns across 7 bases. CDR1 and CDR2 (germline): LNHDA, SQIVND (reference sequence). Trimming at V came to 6 bases and at J to 3 bases, leaving 10 bases not matched to a gene. The CDR3 runs to 15 residues. Looking up the rest from reference TRBV19 and TRBJ1-2 gives the full variable domain: DGGITQSPKYLFRKEGQNVTLSCEQNLNHDAMYWYRQDPGQGLRLIYYSQIVNDFQKGDIAEGYSVSREKKESFPLTVTSAQKNPTAFYLCASRSSGTEDYGYTFGSGTRLTVV.

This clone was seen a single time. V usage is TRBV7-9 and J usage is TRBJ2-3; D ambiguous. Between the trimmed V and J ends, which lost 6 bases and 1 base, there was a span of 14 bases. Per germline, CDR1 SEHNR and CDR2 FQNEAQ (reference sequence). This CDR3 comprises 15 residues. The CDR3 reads CASSYNRLGTDTQYF. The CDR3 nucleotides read TGTGCCAGCAGTTATAACAGATTAGGCACAGATACGCAGTATTTT.

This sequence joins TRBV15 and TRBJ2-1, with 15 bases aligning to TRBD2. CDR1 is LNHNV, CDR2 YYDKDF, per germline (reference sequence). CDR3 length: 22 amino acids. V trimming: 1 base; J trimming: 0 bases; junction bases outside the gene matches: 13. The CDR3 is CATSRVVGQGLAGGGSYNEQFF. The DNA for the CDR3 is TGTGCCACCAGCAGAGTGGTGGGCCAAGGACTAGCGGGAGGGGGCTCCTACAATGAGCAGTTCTTC. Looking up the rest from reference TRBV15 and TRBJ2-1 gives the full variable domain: DAMVIQNPRYQVTQFGKPVTLSCSQTLNHNVMYWYQQKSSQAPKLLFHYYDKDFNNEADTPDNFQSRRPNTSFCFLDIRSPGLGDTAMYLCATSRVVGQGLAGGGSYNEQFFGPGTRLTVL.

The chain's CDR3 is CASSQDTWGRGRDGYTF. As DNA, the CDR3 is TGCGCCAGCAGCCAAGATACGTGGGGCAGGGGGCGTGATGGCTACACCTTC. The chain carries TRBV4-3 and TRBJ1-2, with 8 bases lining up with TRBD1. Trimming cost V 0 bases and J 6 bases; bases outside gene matches: 12. The germline gives CDR1 LGHNA, CDR2 YSLEER. The CDR3 extends over 17 amino acids.

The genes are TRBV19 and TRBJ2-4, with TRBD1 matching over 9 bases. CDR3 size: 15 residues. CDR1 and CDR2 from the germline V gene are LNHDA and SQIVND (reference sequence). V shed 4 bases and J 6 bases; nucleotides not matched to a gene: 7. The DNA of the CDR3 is TGTGCCAGTAGTACCCCAACAGGGGGCCCAAACATTCAGTACTTC. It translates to CASSTPTGGPNIQYF.

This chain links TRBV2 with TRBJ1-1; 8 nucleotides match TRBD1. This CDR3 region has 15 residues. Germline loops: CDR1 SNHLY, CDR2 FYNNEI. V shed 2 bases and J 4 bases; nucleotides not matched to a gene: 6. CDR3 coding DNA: TGTGCCAGCAGTGAACAGGGGGCGTCGGGCACTGAAGCTTTCTTT. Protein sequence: CASSEQGASGTEAFF.

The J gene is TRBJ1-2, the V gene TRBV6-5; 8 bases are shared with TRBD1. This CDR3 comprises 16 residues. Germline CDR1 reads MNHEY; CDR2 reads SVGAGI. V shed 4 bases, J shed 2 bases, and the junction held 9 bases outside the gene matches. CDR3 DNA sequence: TGTGCCAGCAGTTCATATCAGCAGGGGGCGAACTATGGCTACACCTTC. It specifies CASSSYQQGANYGYTF.

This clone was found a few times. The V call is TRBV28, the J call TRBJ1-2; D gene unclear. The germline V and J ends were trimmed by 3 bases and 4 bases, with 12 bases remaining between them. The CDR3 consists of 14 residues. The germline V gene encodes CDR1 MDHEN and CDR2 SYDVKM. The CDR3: CASSFQTTVYGYTF. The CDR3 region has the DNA TGTGCCAGCAGTTTTCAAACAACCGTCTATGGCTACACCTTC.

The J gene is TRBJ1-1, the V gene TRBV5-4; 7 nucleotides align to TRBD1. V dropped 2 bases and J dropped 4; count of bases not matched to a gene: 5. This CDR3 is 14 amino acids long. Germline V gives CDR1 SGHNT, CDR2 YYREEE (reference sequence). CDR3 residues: CASSLQGIVTEAFF. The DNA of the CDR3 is TGTGCCAGCAGCTTACAGGGGATTGTCACTGAAGCTTTCTTT.

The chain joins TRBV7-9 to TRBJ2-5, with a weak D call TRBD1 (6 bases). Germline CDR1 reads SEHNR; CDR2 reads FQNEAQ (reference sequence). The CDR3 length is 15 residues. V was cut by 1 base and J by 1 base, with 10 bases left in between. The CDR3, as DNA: TGTGCCAGCAGCTTAGGGGGACAAACCCAAGAGACCCAGTACTTC. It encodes CASSLGGQTQETQYF.

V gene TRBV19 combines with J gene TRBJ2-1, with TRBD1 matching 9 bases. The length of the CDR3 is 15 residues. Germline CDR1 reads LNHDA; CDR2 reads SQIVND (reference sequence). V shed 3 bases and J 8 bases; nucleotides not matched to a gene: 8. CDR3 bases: TGTGCCAGTAGTATGGCATCTACAGGGGGCGATGAGCAGTTCTTC. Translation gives CASSMASTGGDEQFF.

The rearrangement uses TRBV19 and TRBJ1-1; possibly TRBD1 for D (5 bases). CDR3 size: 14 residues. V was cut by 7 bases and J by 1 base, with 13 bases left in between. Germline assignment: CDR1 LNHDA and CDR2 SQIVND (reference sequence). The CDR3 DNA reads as TGTGCCAGTACCGGGACTTCAGCGAACACTGAAGCTTTCTTT. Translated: CASTGTSANTEAFF.

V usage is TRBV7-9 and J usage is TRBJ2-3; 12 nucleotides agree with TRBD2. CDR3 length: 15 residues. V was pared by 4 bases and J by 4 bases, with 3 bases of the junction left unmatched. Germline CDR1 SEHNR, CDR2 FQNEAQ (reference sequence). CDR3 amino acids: CASSSGLAGSDTQYF. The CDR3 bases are TGTGCCAGCAGCTCCGGACTAGCGGGGTCAGATACGCAGTATTTT. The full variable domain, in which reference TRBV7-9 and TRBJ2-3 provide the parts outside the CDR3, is DTGVSQNPRHKITKRGQNVTFRCDPISEHNRLYWYRQTLGQGPEFLTYFQNEAQLEKSRLLSDRFSAERPKGSFSTLEIQRTEQGDSAMYLCASSSGLAGSDTQYFGPGTRLTVL.

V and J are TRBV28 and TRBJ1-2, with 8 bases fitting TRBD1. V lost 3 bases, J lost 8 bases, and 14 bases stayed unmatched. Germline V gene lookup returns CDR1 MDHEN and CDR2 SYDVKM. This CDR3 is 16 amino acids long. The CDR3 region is CASSFTQAGGLLGYTF. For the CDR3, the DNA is TGTGCCAGCAGTTTTACTCAGGCAGGGGGCTTGTTGGGCTACACCTTC.

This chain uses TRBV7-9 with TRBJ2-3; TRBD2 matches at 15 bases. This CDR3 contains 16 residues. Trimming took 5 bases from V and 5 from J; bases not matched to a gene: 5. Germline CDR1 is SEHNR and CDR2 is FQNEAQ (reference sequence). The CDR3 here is CASSPGLAGGGDTQYF. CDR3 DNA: TGTGCCAGCAGCCCCGGACTAGCGGGGGGGGGAGATACGCAGTATTTT.

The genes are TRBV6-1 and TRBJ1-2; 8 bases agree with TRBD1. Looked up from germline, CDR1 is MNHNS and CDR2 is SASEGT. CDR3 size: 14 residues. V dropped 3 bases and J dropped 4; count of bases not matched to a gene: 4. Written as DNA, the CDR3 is TGTGCCAGCAGTGATAACAGGGGGGGCTATGGCTACACCTTC. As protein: CASSDNRGGYGYTF.

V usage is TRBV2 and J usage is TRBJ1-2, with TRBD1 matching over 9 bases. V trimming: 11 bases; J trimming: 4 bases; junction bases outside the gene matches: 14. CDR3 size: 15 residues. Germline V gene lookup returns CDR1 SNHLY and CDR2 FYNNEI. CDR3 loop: CAGSGQGISSYGYTF. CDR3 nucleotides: TGTGCCGGGTCGGGACAGGGAATCTCGAGCTATGGCTACACCTTC.

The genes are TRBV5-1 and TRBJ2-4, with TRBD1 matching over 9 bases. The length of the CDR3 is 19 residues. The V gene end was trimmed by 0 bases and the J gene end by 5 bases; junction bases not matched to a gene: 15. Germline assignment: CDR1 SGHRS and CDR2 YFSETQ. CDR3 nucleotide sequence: TGCGCCAGCAGCTTGGCTTACTTCCCGGACAGGGGATTCCAAAACATTCAGTACTTC. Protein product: CASSLAYFPDRGFQNIQYF. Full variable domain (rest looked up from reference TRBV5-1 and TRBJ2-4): KAGVTQTPRYLIKTRGQQVTLSCSPISGHRSVSWYQQTPGQGLQFLFEYFSETQRNKGNFPGRFSGRQFSNSRSEMNVSTLELGDSALYLCASSLAYFPDRGFQNIQYFGAGTRLSVL.

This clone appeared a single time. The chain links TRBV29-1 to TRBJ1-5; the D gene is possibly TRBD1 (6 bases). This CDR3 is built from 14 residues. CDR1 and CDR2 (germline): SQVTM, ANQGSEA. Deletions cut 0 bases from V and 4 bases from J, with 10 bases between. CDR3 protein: CSVEEGRGNQPQHF. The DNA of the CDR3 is TGCAGCGTTGAAGAGGGCAGGGGTAATCAGCCCCAGCATTTT.

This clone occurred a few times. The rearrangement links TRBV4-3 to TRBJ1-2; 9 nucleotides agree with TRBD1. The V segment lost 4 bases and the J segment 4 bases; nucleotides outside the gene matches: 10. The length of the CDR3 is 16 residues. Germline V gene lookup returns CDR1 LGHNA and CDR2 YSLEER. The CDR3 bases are TGCGCCAGCAGCCCTACCCAACAGGGGGCTTTCTATGGCTACACCTTC. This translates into CASSPTQQGAFYGYTF.

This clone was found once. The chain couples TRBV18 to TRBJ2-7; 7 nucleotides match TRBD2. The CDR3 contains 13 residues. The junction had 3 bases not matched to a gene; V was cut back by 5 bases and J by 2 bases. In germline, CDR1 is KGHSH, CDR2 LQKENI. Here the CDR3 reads CASSWEGAYEQYF. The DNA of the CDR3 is TGTGCCAGCTCATGGGAGGGTGCCTACGAGCAGTACTTC. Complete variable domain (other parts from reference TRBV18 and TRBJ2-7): NAGVMQNPRHLVRRRGQEARLRCSPMKGHSHVYWYRQLPEEGLKFMVYLQKENIIDESGMPKERFSAEFPKEGPSILRIQQVVRGDSAAYFCASSWEGAYEQYFGPGTRLTVT.

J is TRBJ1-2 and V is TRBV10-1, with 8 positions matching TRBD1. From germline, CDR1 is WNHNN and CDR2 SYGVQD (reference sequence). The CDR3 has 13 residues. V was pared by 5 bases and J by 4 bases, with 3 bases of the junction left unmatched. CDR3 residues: CASSPGQAYGYTF. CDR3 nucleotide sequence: TGCGCCAGCAGTCCGGGACAGGCCTATGGCTACACCTTC.

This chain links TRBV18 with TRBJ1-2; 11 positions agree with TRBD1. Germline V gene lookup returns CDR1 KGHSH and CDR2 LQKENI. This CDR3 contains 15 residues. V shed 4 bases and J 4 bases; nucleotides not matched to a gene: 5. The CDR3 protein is CASSLRTGGGYGYTF. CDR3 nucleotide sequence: TGTGCCAGCTCACTGAGGACAGGGGGCGGCTATGGCTACACCTTC.

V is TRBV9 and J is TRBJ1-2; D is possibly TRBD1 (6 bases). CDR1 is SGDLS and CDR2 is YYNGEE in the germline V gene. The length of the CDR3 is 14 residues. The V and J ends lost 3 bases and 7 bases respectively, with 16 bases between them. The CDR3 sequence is CASSAGQTSSGYTF. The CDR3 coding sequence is TGTGCCAGCAGCGCCGGACAGACTTCCTCTGGCTACACCTTC.